The clone carrying this T cell receptor beta chain was seen a handful of times. Its antigen is unidentified. Germline V lookup: CDR1 MNHEY, CDR2 SVGAGI. After removal of 6 bases from V and 7 bases from J, the junction contained 9 bases not matched to a gene. There are 14 residues in the CDR3. Noted time point: more than five months of natalizumab therapy. The sample comes from a study of multiple sclerosis patients with progressive multifocal leukoencephalopathy. Study-level results: It is unclear whether the findings reflect JC virus infection or general immunocompromise.

Some clones are missing from TCRdb's copy, which holds only in-frame ones; the method was immunoSEQ multiplex PCR. The sample consists of 25,000 to 35,000 clones, around nine tenths of them appearing once. This TCR was recovered from a human donor with multiple sclerosis. Specimen: PBMCs, collected from a patient treated with natalizumab. This sequence joins TRBV6-5 and TRBJ1-2, with TRBD1 matching over 9 bases. The CDR3 DNA reads as TGTGCCAGCAGCCCGGACAGGGGATTAGGTGGCTACACCTTC. This encodes CASSPDRGLGGYTF.